This T cell receptor (beta chain) comes out of a study of shared clonotypes between healthy human individuals. Assay used: immunoSEQ multiplex PCR; TCRdb lists only in-frame clones, some missing. Altogether 2 million to 2.5 million clones are present, about 92% being singletons, with the ten largest covering under 0.45%. Trimming stripped 4 bases from V and 4 bases from J, with 21 bases between. Per the germline V gene, CDR1 is SGHRS and CDR2 is YFSETQ. The CDR3 is 16 amino acids. This clonotype was sampled from a man aged 18 to 30 in good health. Some clones in this sample may be carry-over from other donors' samples. J is TRBJ2-7 and V is TRBV5-1; D unresolved. The source material was naive CD4+ T cells from PBMCs. Subset indicated: CD45RA+ positively selected. CDR3 nucleotide sequence: TGCGCCAGCAGCAGGGATAGCCAAACTCACTCTTACGAGCAGTACTTC. It is translated as CASSRDSQTHSYEQYF.